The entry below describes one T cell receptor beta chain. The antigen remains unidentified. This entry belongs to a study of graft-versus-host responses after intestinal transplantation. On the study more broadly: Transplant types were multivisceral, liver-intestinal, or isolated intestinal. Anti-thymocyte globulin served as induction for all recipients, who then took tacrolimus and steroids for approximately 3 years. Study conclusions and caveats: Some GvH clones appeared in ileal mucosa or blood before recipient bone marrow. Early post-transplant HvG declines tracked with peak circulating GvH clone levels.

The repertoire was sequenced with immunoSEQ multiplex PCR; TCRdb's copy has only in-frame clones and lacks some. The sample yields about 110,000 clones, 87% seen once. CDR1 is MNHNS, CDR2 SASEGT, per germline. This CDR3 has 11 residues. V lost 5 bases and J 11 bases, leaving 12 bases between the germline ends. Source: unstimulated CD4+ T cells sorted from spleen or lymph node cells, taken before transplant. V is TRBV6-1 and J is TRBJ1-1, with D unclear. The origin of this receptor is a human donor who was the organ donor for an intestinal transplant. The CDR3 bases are TGTGCCAGCAGTTCCCGCGGCGGTGCTTTCTTT. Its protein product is CASSSRGGAFF.